The 12 T cell receptor beta chains listed next were all sequenced from one sample in a study of metastatic and nonmetastatic thyroid tumors. TCRdb re-called the PCR reads with MiXCR. The table records 30,000 to 35,000 clones, 25% to 35% of them present only once. Patients underwent thyroid surgery, and none had received any treatment before it. Source material: blood. The receptors come from a female donor with papillary thyroid cancer or a benign thyroid nodule (not recorded which). Some clones in this sample may be carry-over from other donors' samples.

The chain has TRBV11-2 and TRBJ2-5, with a weak D call TRBD1 (6 bases). The CDR3 totals 15 residues. Trimming shortened V by 3 bases and J by 5 bases, and 16 bases separated the two germline ends. Germline loops: CDR1 SGHAT, CDR2 FQNNGV. In DNA form, the CDR3 reads TGTGCCAGCAGCTTGGGGGCCCGCAGGATTGAGACCCAGTACTTC. Translated: CASSLGARRIETQYF.

As concerns this clone: The junction departs from germline at one end; a sequencing error may be responsible. The chain links TRBV6-1 to TRBJ2-7, with D possibly TRBD1 on 7 matching bases. This CDR3 is built from 14 residues. The V gene's germline CDR1 is MNHNS and CDR2 SASEGT. The CDR3: CASSQGDGGYEKYF. CDR3 nucleotide sequence: TGTGCCAGCAGTCAGGGGGACGGGGGCTACGAGAAGTACTTC.

This clone was seen a handful of times. The junction departs from germline at one end; a sequencing error may be responsible. The sample contains more than one DNA sequence encoding this CDR3. The chain links TRBV5-1 to TRBJ1-1; D unclear. This CDR3 spans 14 amino acids. Germline V gene sequence: CDR1 SGHRS, CDR2 YFSETQ. The CDR3, as DNA: TGCGCCAGCAGCTTGGTCCAAACGAACACCGAAGCTTTCTTC. Its translation is CASSLVQTNTEAFF.

Worth noting for this clone: One base away lies a much larger clone, so this may be a sequencing read error. The chain joins TRBV4-2 to TRBJ2-2; 12 nucleotides line up with TRBD2. The length of the CDR3 is 18 residues. The germline V gene encodes CDR1 LGHNA and CDR2 YNFKEQ. Trimming cost V 7 bases and J 0 bases; bases outside gene matches: 9. The CDR3 reads CASIPTLAGGTNTGELFF. The DNA of the CDR3 is TGTGCCAGCATCCCGACTCTAGCGGGGGGGACGAACACCGGGGAGCTGTTTTTT.

A word on this clone: Germline and junction disagree at one end, which may indicate a read error. The J gene is TRBJ2-1, the V gene TRBV24-1; D might be TRBD2 (6 bases). CDR1 is KGHDR, CDR2 SFDVKD, per germline. CDR3 length: 15 residues. The CDR3 DNA is TGTGCCACCAGTGATGGCGGAACGGACTACAGTGAGCAGTTCTTC. Amino acids: CATSDGGTDYSEQFF.

As concerns this clone: A read error is possible here, since a much larger clone lies one base away. This same CDR3 is encoded by further DNA sequences in the sample. The rearrangement uses TRBV20-1 and TRBJ1-1; D is unclear. The V gene's germline CDR1 is DFQATT and CDR2 SNEGSKA (reference sequence). This CDR3 has 12 residues. Trimming took 0 bases from V and 2 from J, leaving 4 bases between them. The CDR3, as DNA: TGCAGTGCTAGAGAGCCTAACACTGAAGCTTTCTTT. As protein: CSAREPNTEAFF.

By its share, this clone is medium-sized (0.01 to 0.1%). This rearrangement joins TRBV6-2 or TRBV6-3 to TRBJ2-7; D may be TRBD1 (6 bases). Between the trimmed V and J ends, which lost 6 bases and 7 bases, there was a span of 16 bases. In germline, CDR1 is MNHEY, CDR2 SVGEGT. CDR3 size: 13 residues. CDR3: CASSLLDRTEQYF. In DNA, the CDR3 is TGTGCCAGCAGCCTGCTCGACAGGACGGAGCAGTACTTC.

The chain carries TRBV6-2 or TRBV6-3 and TRBJ2-5, with TRBD1 matching over 10 bases. Germline V gene lookup returns CDR1 MNHEY and CDR2 SVGEGT. V dropped 5 bases and J dropped 5; count of bases not matched to a gene: 8. This CDR3 has 15 residues. Here the CDR3 DNA reads TGTGCCAGCAGTCAATGGACAGGGGGAGATGAGACCCAGTACTTC. The encoded protein is CASSQWTGGDETQYF.

V usage is TRBV20-1 and J usage is TRBJ2-6, with D hard to call. The germline V and J ends were trimmed by 1 base and 1 base, with 8 bases remaining between them. From germline, CDR1 is DFQATT and CDR2 SNEGSKA (reference sequence). The CDR3 covers 15 residues. DNA for the CDR3: TGCAGTGCTAGAGTCGGACCTTCTGGGGCCAACGTCCTGACTTTC. Amino acid sequence: CSARVGPSGANVLTF.

V usage is TRBV20-1 and J usage is TRBJ2-2, with D tentatively TRBD1 (6 bases). The CDR3 loop spans 12 amino acids. The germline gives CDR1 DFQATT, CDR2 SNEGSKA (reference sequence). With 4 bases removed from V and 6 bases from J, the gap between germline ends came to 9 bases. The CDR3 bases are TGCAGTGCTACAGGGGTCCCCGGGGAGCTGTTTTTT. Residues: CSATGVPGELFF.

The table lists this clone with many counts. The V gene is TRBV5-6, the J gene TRBJ2-7, with a weak D call TRBD2 (6 bases). The CDR3 loop spans 15 amino acids. The germline gives CDR1 SGHDT, CDR2 YYEEEE. V was clipped by 0 bases and J by 5 bases, with 15 bases between them. The CDR3 region is CASSLDLGGRNEQYF. The CDR3 DNA reads as TGTGCCAGCAGCTTGGATCTAGGAGGGAGAAACGAGCAGTACTTC.

About this clone itself: At one end, the junction sequence differs from germline, possibly due to a read error. The chain combines TRBV9 with TRBJ1-3; D possibly corresponds to TRBD1 (6 bases). Germline-derived CDR1 and CDR2 are SGDLS and YYNGEE. This CDR3 is built from 16 residues. CDR3 loop: CASSTRGAPYGNTIDF. The CDR3 nucleotides are TGTGCCAGCAGCACAAGGGGGGCTCCCTATGGAAACACCATAGATTTT.